This T cell receptor (beta chain) was captured in a study of blood T cell repertoires in COVID-19. CDR1 SGHTA and CDR2 FQGNSA come from the germline V gene. The V and J ends lost 2 bases and 11 bases respectively, with 12 bases between them. This CDR3 comprises 12 residues. Sequencing was performed with immunoSEQ multiplex PCR; in TCRdb, only in-frame clones are kept and a portion is missing. Of around 300,000 clones listed, 80% to 90% are singletons. The sequence was obtained from a woman aged 50 to 60 with COVID-19, enrolled during active disease. Sequenced: peripheral blood. V usage is TRBV7-2 and J usage is TRBJ1-1, with a possible D match to TRBD1 (6 bases). The CDR3: CASSLWGPLAFF. In DNA, the CDR3 is TGTGCCAGCAGCTTATGGGGGCCGTTGGCTTTCTTT.